This TCR beta chain was profiled in a study of CD8+CD57+ T cells in acquired aplastic anemia. Germline V gene lookup returns CDR1 SGHRS and CDR2 YFSETQ. The CDR3 spans 15 residues. The V gene lost 4 bases and the J gene lost 7 bases, with 17 bases spanning the gap. Genomic DNA templated the TCR beta VDJ and CDR3 profiling. TCRdb called the reads again in MiXCR, with one record for every CDR3 protein. The sample lists some 410,000 distinct CDR3 sequences; 55% to 70% were seen once. This receptor was taken from a human donor in good health, serving as a control. The chain combines TRBV5-1 with TRBJ1-4, with D hard to call. Sequenced input: sorted CD4+, CD8+, or CD8+CD57+ T cells (not recorded which) from PBMCs. The CDR3 nucleotides read TGCGCCAGCAGCCTAGCCGGCCCTATAATTGAAAAACTGTTTTTT. Translation: CASSLAGPIIEKLFF. The full variable domain, rest sourced from reference TRBV5-1 and TRBJ1-4, is KAGVTQTPRYLIKTRGQQVTLSCSPISGHRSVSWYQQTPGQGLQFLFEYFSETQRNKGNFPGRFSGRQFSNSRSEMNVSTLELGDSALYLCASSLAGPIIEKLFFGSGTQLSVL.